This entry concerns a single T cell receptor beta chain. Its antigen remains undetermined. No clone much larger than this one lies a single base away; base qualities are absent. TCRbeta CDR3 regions were amplified from genomic DNA using the immunoSEQ Assay, a bias-controlled multiplex PCR. Concerning the study's data processing: Within the assay, amplification of reference gene primers was used to estimate how many nucleated cells each sample contained. Sequence reads were collapsed and filtered to measure the absolute abundance of every unique TCRbeta CDR3 rearrangement. Productive Simpson clonality was computed per sample as the square root of Simpson's diversity index over productive rearrangements. Not all clones reach the TCRdb copy of this immuneACCESS table, which keeps in-frame sequences only. Checked studies attribute under half of the gap to unresolved V genes and leave the rest unexplained. Clonal size and the V and J genes are those of that table, whereas D and trimming came from the DNA. This sample has about 390,000 clones in its table, and approximately 89% of those were observed once. In total, the top ten clones hold about 2.1% of the sample.

The CDR3, cysteine through phenylalanine, is 15 amino acids long. The DNA shown is the 45-base CDR3, in frame from base 1. The V end gives up 1 base and the J end 0 bases, leaving 1 base in the junction not matched to a gene. Sequences LGHNA (CDR1) and YNFKEQ (CDR2) are obtained from the germline V gene. At one collaborating source in Seattle, patients were enrolled during active infection and were followed longitudinally through the course of disease. The collaborating institutions used their own protocols to collect whole blood in K2EDTA tubes. For TCRbeta analysis, collaborators shipped samples as frozen whole blood, isolated PBMCs, or DNA extracted from either of those sample types. These data are taken from a study of blood T cell repertoires in COVID-19 (dated by TCRdb to 2020 to 2021). About the investigation overall: Samples covering the acute and convalescent phases of COVID-19 were provided by collaborators in the United States, Italy and Spain. The prospective study material was composed of cDNA or gDNA derived from T cells, B-cell-depleted T cells, or PBMCs. Deeply sampled blood TCRbeta repertoires from subjects exposed to, actively infected with, or recovered from COVID-19 were included in the dataset. The repertoires were released in a freely available public database intended as a resource for research on the immune response to SARS-CoV-2. Samples were obtained from the ongoing ImmuneRACE study (first 160 participants) and from 950 to 1,500 subjects provided by 6 global collaborators. The sample metadata nearly always contained a de-identified subject ID, COVID-19 status, age in years and sex. HLA class I and class II types, where available, came from metadata supplied by the sample provider rather than from assay-based typing. General study outcomes and caveats: Clinical and demographic metadata were provided uncurated, with the amount varying by source and participant.

The material sequenced was peripheral blood. The chain links TRBV4-2 with TRBJ2-5; the junction holds 8 bases that match TRBD2. The source is a woman aged 60-70 years with COVID-19, enrolled during active disease. At the DNA level, the sequence is TGTGCCAGCAGCCAAGCTAGCGGGTACCAAGAGACCCAGTACTTC. This is translated as CASSQASGYQETQYF.